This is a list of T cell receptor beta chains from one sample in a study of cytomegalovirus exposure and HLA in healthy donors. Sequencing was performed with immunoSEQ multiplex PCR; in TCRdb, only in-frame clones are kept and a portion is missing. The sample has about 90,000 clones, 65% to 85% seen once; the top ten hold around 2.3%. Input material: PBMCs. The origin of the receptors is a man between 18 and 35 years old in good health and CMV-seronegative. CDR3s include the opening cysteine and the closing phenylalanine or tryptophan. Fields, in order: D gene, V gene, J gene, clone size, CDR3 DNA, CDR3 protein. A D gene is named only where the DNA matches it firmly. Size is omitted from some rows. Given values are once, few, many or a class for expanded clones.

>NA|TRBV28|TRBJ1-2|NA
TGTGCCAGCAGGCGGGGACCGTATGGCTACACCTTC
CASRRGPYGYTF
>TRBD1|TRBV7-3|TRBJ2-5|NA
TGTGCCAGCAGCCCCGGACAGGGGGGGACCCAGTACTTC
CASSPGQGGTQYF
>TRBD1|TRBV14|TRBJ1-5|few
TGTGCCAGCAGTCAGCGGGGGACAGCGATAAGCAATCAGCCCCAGCATTTT
CASSQRGTAISNQPQHF
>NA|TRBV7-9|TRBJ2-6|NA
TGTGCCAGCAGCTCCTGGGGAGGGGGGTCGTCTGGGGCCAACGTCCTGACTTTC
CASSSWGGGSSGANVLTF
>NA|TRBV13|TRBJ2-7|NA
TGTGCCAGCAGCCAAAGGGGGGGGCCCTACGAGCAGTACTTC
CASSQRGGPYEQYF
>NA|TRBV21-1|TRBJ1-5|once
TGTGCTAGGGGGGGTAGCAATCAGCCCCAGCATTTT
CARGGSNQPQHF
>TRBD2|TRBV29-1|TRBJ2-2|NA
TGCAGCGTTCGACTAGCGGGAGAGCACACCGGGGAGCTGTTTTTT
CSVRLAGEHTGELFF
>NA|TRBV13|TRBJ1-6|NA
TGTGCCAGCAGCTCGACGGGGGTTGGTAATTCACCCCTCCACTTT
CASSSTGVGNSPLHF
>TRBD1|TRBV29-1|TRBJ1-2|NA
TGCAGCGTGACATTACAGGGGAAACATGTCTATGGCTACACCTTC
CSVTLQGKHVYGYTF
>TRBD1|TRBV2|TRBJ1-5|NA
TGTGCCAGCAGACGGGGGTCAGGGGGTAATCAGCCCCAGCATTTT
CASRRGSGGNQPQHF
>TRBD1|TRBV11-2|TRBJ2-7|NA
TGTGCCAGCAGCTTAGGGACAGGGGGAGGCTACGAGCAGTACTTC
CASSLGTGGGYEQYF
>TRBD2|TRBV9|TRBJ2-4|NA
TGTGCCAGCAGCGCTAGCGGGAGAAGGAACATTCAGTACTTC
CASSASGRRNIQYF
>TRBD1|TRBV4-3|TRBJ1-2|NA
TGCGCCAGCAGCCAAGAATCGGACAGGGTAAGCGGCTACACCTTC
CASSQESDRVSGYTF
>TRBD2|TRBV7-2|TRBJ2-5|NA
TGTGCCAGCAGCTCTCGGACTAGCGGGGATCCACAAGAGACCCAGTACTTC
CASSSRTSGDPQETQYF
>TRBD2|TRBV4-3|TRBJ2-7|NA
TGCGCCAGCAGCCAGGCCAGCGGGAGCCACGAGCAGTACTTC
CASSQASGSHEQYF
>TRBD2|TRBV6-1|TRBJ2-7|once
TGTGCCAGCAGATTGCGGGAGGCCCCCTACGAGCAGTACTTC
CASRLREAPYEQYF
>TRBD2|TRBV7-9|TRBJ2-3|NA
TGTGCCAGCAGCTTAGTGGGACTAGTCACAGATACGCAGTATTTT
CASSLVGLVTDTQYF
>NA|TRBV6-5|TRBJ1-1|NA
TGTGCCAGCAGCCGCGTTGGCGGTTCGGTAGGAGCTTTCTTT
CASSRVGGSVGAFF
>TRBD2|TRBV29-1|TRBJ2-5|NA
TGCAGCGTTGAAGATCGACTAGCGGGAGAGATGGAGACCCAGTACTTC
CSVEDRLAGEMETQYF
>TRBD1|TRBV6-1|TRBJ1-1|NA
TGTGCCAGCAGTGAAGACTCGGCAGGGGGGTGGGTCAACACTGAAGCTTTCTTT
CASSEDSAGGWVNTEAFF
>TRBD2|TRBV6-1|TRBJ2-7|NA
TGTGCCAGCAGTGCCTTAGCGGGAGGAAGCCACGAGCAGTACTTC
CASSALAGGSHEQYF
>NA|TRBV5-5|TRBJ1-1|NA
TGTGCCAGCAGCACCCCGGCTGGGAGGGCTGAAGCTTTCTTT
CASSTPAGRAEAFF
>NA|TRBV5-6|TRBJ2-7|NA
TGTGCCAGCAGCTTCGACCAGCGCCGCAACTACGAGCAGTACTTC
CASSFDQRRNYEQYF
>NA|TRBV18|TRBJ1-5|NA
TGTGCCAGCTCAGACCAGGGTGGTGGCAATCAGCCCCAGCATTTT
CASSDQGGGNQPQHF
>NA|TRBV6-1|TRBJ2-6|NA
TGTGCCAGCAGACGGAGCTCTGGGGCCAACGTCCTGACTTTC
CASRRSSGANVLTF
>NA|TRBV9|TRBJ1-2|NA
TGTGCCAGCAGCGTAGTGAGAGGTGACTATGGCTACACCTTC
CASSVVRGDYGYTF
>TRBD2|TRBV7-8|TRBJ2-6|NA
TGTGCCAGCAGCCGACTAGCGGGAGCCCTCTCTGGGGCCAACGTCCTGACTTTC
CASSRLAGALSGANVLTF
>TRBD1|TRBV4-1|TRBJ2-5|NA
TGCGCCAGCAGCCAAGGGGGACAGACCCAAGAGACCCAGTACTTC
CASSQGGQTQETQYF
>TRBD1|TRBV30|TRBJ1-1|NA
TGTGCCTGGATGGGGGACAGCCAAAACACTGAAGCTTTCTTT
CAWMGDSQNTEAFF
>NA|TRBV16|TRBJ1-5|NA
TGTGCCAGCAGCCAACCAGGGCAGGGTCAGCCCCAGCATTTT
CASSQPGQGQPQHF
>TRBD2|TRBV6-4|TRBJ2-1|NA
TGTGCCAGCAGTGACTCGGCGGGAGGCTACAATGAGCAGTTCTTC
CASSDSAGGYNEQFF
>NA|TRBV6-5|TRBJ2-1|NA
TGTGCCAGCAGCTATGAGGGAGACAATGAGCAGTTCTTC
CASSYEGDNEQFF
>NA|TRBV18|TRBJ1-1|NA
TGTGCCAGCTCCCAGCTCGCAGGGGAAACTGAAGCTTTCTTT
CASSQLAGETEAFF
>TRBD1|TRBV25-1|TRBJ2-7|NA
TGTGCCAGCAGTGGGGACAGGGCCTACGAGCAGTACTTC
CASSGDRAYEQYF
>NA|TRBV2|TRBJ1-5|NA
TGTGCCAGCAGTGGGGAGGCGGGCCAGCCCCAGCATTTT
CASSGEAGQPQHF
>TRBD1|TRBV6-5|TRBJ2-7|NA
TGTGCCAGCAGGCGCGGACAGGGGGCTGGCGAGCAGTACTTC
CASRRGQGAGEQYF
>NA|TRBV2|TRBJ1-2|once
TGTGCCAGCAGCGGGGGATTCGACGTGAGGGGCTACACCTTC
CASSGGFDVRGYTF
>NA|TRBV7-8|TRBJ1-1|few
TGTGCCAGCAGCTTAGTAAGCCAGGGACTGGGTGAAGCTTTCTTT
CASSLVSQGLGEAFF
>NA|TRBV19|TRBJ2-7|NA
TGTGCCAGTAGTATTTTCGGTGATTCCTACGAGCAGTACTTC
CASSIFGDSYEQYF
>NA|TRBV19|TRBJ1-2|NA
TGTGCCAGTGGAGACAACTATGGCTACACCTTC
CASGDNYGYTF
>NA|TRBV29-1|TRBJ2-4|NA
TGCAGCGTTGAGGGGCAGGGGAGCTACATTCAGTACTTC
CSVEGQGSYIQYF
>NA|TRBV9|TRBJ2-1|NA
TGTGCCAGCAGCGTCCAGTTCTCGGGCAATGAGCAGTTCTTC
CASSVQFSGNEQFF
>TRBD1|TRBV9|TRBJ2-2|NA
TGTGCCAGCAGCATCGAGGGGACAGGGGGCCGCACCGGGGAGCTGTTTTTT
CASSIEGTGGRTGELFF
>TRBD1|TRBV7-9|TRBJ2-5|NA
TGTGCCAGCAGCCACCAAGGGACAGGGCAACGACAAGAGACCCAGTACTTC
CASSHQGTGQRQETQYF
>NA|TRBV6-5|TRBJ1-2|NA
TGTGCCAGCGCGGGGGGTAACTATGGCTACACCTTC
CASAGGNYGYTF
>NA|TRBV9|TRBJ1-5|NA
TGTGCCAGCAGCGTAGAGGCAGGGAACAATCAGCCCCAGCATTTT
CASSVEAGNNQPQHF